A single sample is the source of the 13 T cell receptor beta chains below, sequenced in a study of OX40 agonist ivuxolimab in advanced cancers. Some clones are missing from TCRdb's copy, which holds only in-frame ones; the method was immunoSEQ multiplex PCR. The sample records tens of thousands of clones, around nine tenths being singletons. The specimen comprised CD4+ or CD8+ T cells sorted from blood, sampled in a trial of the OX40 agonist ivuxolimab. These receptors were obtained from an adult with an advanced solid tumor such as melanoma, head and neck, liver or kidney cancer.

V gene TRBV27 combines with J gene TRBJ2-1; 9 bases map to TRBD2. V lost 3 bases to trimming and J lost 8 bases; unmatched junction nucleotides: 8. There are 15 residues in the CDR3. Germline V gene lookup returns CDR1 MNHEY and CDR2 SMNVEV (reference sequence). DNA of the CDR3: TGTGCCAGCAGTTTCCCGCGGGGGGGCATCGATGAGCAGTTCTTC. Translated: CASSFPRGGIDEQFF.

The gene calls are TRBV4-3 and TRBJ2-2, with D unresolved. Per the germline V gene, CDR1 is LGHNA and CDR2 is YSLEER. The CDR3 sequence is 15 residues long. Trimming removed 3 bases from V and 0 bases from J, with 8 bases in between. CDR3 sequence: CASSHRAPNTGELFF. DNA for the CDR3: TGCGCCAGCAGCCACCGGGCCCCGAACACCGGGGAGCTGTTTTTT.

This clone has a single count. J is TRBJ2-2 and V is TRBV10-3; 7 bases align to TRBD1. The germline gives CDR1 ENHRY, CDR2 SYGVKD. With V trimmed by 9 bases and J by 6 bases, 10 bases remained unmatched. The CDR3 length is 14 residues. The CDR3 DNA reads as TGTGCCATGAGGGACAGCCCCGCCGCCGGGGAGCTGTTTTTT. Its translation is CAMRDSPAAGELFF.

This rearrangement joins TRBV27 to TRBJ1-5, with a possible D match to TRBD1 (5 bases). CDR1 MNHEY and CDR2 SMNVEV come from the germline V gene (reference sequence). The CDR3 has 15 amino acids. Trimming removed 4 bases from V and 3 bases from J, with 13 bases in between. In DNA form, the CDR3 reads TGTGCCAGCAGTTCTCCCGGGGCGATCAATCAGCCCCAGCATTTT. As protein: CASSSPGAINQPQHF.

The chain joins TRBV9 to TRBJ2-1; 9 bases align to TRBD2. CDR1 SGDLS and CDR2 YYNGEE come from the germline V gene. J gave up 4 bases and V 2 bases, and 4 bases lay outside the gene matches. This CDR3 region has 15 residues. DNA of the CDR3: TGTGCCAGCAGCGTGGCCCTAGCGGGGTACAATGAGCAGTTCTTC. This gives the protein CASSVALAGYNEQFF. The whole variable domain, filled in from reference TRBV9 and TRBJ2-1, reads DSGVTQTPKHLITATGQRVTLRCSPRSGDLSVYWYQQSLDQGLQFLIQYYNGEERAKGNILERFSAQQFPDLHSELNLSSLELGDSALYFCASSVALAGYNEQFFGPGTRLTVL.

Written as DNA, the CDR3 is TGTGCCAGCAGACTGACAGGCGGGGCGTGGTACGAGCAGTACTTC. This sequence encodes CASRLTGGAWYEQYF. This chain links TRBV28 with TRBJ2-7, with D tentatively TRBD1 or TRBD2 (6 bases each). Trimming removed 6 bases from V and 4 bases from J, with 19 bases in between. The germline V gene encodes CDR1 MDHEN and CDR2 SYDVKM. This CDR3 is 15 amino acids long.

As to this clone: The junction differs from germline at one of its ends, possibly a read error. The CDR3 loop reads CASSLDPSSGNTIYF. Written as DNA, the CDR3 is TGTGCTAGCAGCTTAGATCCGAGCTCTGGAAACACCATATATTTT. The rearrangement uses TRBV7-7 and TRBJ1-3, with no clear D. This CDR3 is built from 15 residues. The germline gives CDR1 SSHAT, CDR2 FNYEAQ (reference sequence).

CDR3 DNA sequence: TGTGCCAGCACCGGACCCTACGAAGCTTTCTTT. Its protein product is CASTGPYEAFF. This chain links TRBV6-5 with TRBJ1-1; D call uncertain. Trimming removed 7 bases from V and 8 bases from J, with 11 bases in between. CDR1 and CDR2 (germline): MNHEY, SVGAGI. The CDR3 has 11 amino acids.

The chain has TRBV7-6 and TRBJ2-2, with no clear D. The CDR3 extends over 12 amino acids. The germline V and J ends were trimmed by 4 bases and 4 bases, with 4 bases remaining between them. Germline V CDR1 and CDR2: SGHVS, FNYEAQ. The CDR3 nucleotides are TGTGCCAGCAGCTACCTCACCGGGGAGCTGTTTTTT. It codes for CASSYLTGELFF.

The gene calls are TRBV11-2 and TRBJ1-3; 12 bases fit TRBD1. The CDR3 is 15 amino acids. The trim removed 2 bases at V and 12 bases at J, leaving 8 bases unmatched. Germline CDR1 SGHAT, CDR2 FQNNGV. The CDR3 here is CASSLMGQGAIGIYF. Written as DNA, the CDR3 is TGTGCCAGCAGCTTAATGGGACAGGGGGCGATCGGCATATATTTT.

This clone was counted a single time. The chain carries TRBV13 and TRBJ1-2, with D possibly TRBD1 on 5 matching bases. V was shortened by 5 bases and J by 0 bases, with 13 bases between the two germline ends. The germline V gene encodes CDR1 PRHDT and CDR2 FYEKMQ (reference sequence). This CDR3 has 15 amino acids. The CDR3 loop is CASSVNRQPNYGYTF. The CDR3, as DNA: TGTGCCAGCAGCGTTAATCGACAGCCTAACTATGGCTACACCTTC. The variable domain in full, completed from reference TRBV13 and TRBJ1-2, reads AAGVIQSPRHLIKEKRETATLKCYPIPRHDTVYWYQQGPGQDPQFLISFYEKMQSDKGSIPDRFSAQQFSDYHSELNMSSLELGDSALYFCASSVNRQPNYGYTFGSGTRLTVV.

The V gene is TRBV6-5, the J gene TRBJ1-4, with unresolved D. Germline CDR1 is MNHEY and CDR2 is SVGAGI. The CDR3 spans 14 residues. V dropped 4 bases and J dropped 4 bases, with 10 bases sitting between them. Here the CDR3 reads CASSSGGYNEKLFF. The DNA for the CDR3 is TGTGCCAGCAGTTCAGGTGGATATAATGAAAAACTGTTTTTT.

The rearrangement joins TRBV2 to TRBJ2-1; weak D call: TRBD2 (5 bases). V was trimmed by 8 bases and J by 5 bases, leaving 13 bases between them. CDR3 length: 13 residues. Germline CDR1 reads SNHLY; CDR2 reads FYNNEI. CDR3 residues: CASDDEGNNEQFF. The CDR3 nucleotides are TGTGCCAGCGACGATGAGGGAAACAATGAGCAGTTCTTC.